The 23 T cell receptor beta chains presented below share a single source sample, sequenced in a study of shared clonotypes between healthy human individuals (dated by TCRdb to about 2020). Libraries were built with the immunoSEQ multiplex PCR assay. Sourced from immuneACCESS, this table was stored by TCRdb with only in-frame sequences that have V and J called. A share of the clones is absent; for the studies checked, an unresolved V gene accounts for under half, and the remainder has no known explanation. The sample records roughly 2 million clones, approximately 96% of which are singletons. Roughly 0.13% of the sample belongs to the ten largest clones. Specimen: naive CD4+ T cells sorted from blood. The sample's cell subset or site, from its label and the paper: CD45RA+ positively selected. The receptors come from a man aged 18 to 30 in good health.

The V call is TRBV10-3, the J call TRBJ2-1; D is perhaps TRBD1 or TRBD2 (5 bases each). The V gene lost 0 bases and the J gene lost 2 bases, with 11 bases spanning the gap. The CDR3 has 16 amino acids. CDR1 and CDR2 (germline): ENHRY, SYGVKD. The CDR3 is CAISESSGRTYNEQFF. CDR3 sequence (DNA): TGTGCCATCAGTGAGTCGTCGGGACGGACCTACAATGAGCAGTTCTTC.

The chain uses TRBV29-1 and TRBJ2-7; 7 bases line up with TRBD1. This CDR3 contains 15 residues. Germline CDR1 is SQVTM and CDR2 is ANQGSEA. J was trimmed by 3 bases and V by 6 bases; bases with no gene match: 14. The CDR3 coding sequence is TGCAGCGTGGGCAGGGGGTCCACCCTCCTCTACGAGCAGTACTTC. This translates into CSVGRGSTLLYEQYF.

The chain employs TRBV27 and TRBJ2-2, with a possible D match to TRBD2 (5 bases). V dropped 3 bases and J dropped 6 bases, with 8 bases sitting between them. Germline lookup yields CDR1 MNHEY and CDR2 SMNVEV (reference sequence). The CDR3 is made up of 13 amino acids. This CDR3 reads CASSLEVSGELFF. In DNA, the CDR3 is TGTGCCAGCAGTTTGGAGGTCTCCGGGGAGCTGTTTTTT.

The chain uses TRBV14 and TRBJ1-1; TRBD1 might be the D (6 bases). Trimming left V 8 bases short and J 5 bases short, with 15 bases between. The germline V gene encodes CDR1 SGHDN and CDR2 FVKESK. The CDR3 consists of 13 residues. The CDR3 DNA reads TGTGCCAGCGGGACCAGGGGAGGAACTGAAGCTTTCTTT. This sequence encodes CASGTRGGTEAFF.

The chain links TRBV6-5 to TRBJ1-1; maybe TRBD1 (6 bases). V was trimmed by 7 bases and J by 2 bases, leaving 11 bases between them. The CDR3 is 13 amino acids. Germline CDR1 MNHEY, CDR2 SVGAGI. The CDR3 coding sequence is TGTGCCAGCACCGGACAGACCAACACTGAAGCTTTCTTT. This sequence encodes CASTGQTNTEAFF.

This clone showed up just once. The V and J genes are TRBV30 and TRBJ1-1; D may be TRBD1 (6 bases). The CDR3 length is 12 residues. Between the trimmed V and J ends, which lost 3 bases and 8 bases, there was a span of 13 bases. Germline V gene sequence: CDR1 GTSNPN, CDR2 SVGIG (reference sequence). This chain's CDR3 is CAWSQKGGEAFF. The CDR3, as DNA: TGTGCCTGGAGCCAAAAGGGGGGAGAAGCTTTCTTT.

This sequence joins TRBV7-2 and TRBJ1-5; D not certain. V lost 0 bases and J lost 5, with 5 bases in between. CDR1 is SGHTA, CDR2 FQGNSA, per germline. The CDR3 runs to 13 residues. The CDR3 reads CASSLASDQPQHF. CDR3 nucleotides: TGTGCCAGCAGCTTAGCGTCTGATCAGCCCCAGCATTTT.

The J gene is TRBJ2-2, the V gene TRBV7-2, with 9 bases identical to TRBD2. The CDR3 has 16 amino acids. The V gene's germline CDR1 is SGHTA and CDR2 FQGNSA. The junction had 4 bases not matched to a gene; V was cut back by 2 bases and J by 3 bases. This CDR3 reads CASSLRRGGDTGELFF. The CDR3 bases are TGTGCCAGCAGCTTAAGGCGGGGGGGCGACACCGGGGAGCTGTTTTTT.

The CDR3 loop reads CASSGQNYGYTF. DNA for the CDR3: TGTGCCAGCAGCGGACAGAACTATGGCTACACCTTC. The chain couples TRBV25-1 to TRBJ1-2, with D possibly matching TRBD1 (6 bases). The CDR3 runs 12 residues. Germline-derived CDR1 and CDR2 are MGHDK and SYGVNS. Trimming removed 6 bases from V and 2 bases from J, with 7 bases in between.

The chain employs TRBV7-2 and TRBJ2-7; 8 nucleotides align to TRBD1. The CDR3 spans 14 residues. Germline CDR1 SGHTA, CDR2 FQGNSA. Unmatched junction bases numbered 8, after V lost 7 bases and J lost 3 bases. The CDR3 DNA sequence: TGTGCCAGCACCGACAGGGGAATGTTCTACGAGCAGTACTTC. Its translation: CASTDRGMFYEQYF. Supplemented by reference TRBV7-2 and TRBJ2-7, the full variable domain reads GAGVSQSPSNKVTEKGKDVELRCDPISGHTALYWYRQSLGQGLEFLIYFQGNSAPDKSGLPSDRFSAERTGGSVSTLTIQRTQQEDSAVYLCASTDRGMFYEQYFGPGTRLTVT.

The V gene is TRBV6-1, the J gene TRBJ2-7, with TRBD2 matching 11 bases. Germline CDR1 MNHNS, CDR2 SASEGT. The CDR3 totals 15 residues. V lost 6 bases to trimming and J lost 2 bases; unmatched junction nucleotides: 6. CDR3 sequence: CASSLLAGGPYEQYF. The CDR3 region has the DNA TGTGCCAGCAGCCTTCTAGCGGGGGGCCCCTACGAGCAGTACTTC.

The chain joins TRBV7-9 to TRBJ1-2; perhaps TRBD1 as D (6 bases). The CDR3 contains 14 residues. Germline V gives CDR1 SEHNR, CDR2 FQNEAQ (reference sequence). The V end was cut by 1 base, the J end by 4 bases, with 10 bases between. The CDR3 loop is CASSLENRVYGYTF. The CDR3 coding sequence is TGTGCCAGCAGCTTAGAGAACAGGGTCTATGGCTACACCTTC.

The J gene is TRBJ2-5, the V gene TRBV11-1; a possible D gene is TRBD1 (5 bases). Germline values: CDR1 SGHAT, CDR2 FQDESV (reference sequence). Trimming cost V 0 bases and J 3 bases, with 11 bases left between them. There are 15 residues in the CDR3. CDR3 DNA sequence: TGTGCCAGCAGCTTAGCTCGACAGTCGGAAGAGACCCAGTACTTC. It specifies CASSLARQSEETQYF.

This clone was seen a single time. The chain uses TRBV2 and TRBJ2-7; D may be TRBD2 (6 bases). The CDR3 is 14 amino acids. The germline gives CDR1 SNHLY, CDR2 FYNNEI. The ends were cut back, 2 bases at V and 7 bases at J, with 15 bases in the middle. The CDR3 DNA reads TGTGCCAGCAGTGAACAGTCTCTAGGGAGGGAGCAGTACTTC. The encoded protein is CASSEQSLGREQYF.

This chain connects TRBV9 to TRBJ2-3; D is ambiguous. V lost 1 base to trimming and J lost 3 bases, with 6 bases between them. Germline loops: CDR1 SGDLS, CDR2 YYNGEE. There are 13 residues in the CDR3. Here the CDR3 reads CASSVQITDTQYF. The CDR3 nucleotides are TGTGCCAGCAGCGTACAGATTACAGATACGCAGTATTTT.

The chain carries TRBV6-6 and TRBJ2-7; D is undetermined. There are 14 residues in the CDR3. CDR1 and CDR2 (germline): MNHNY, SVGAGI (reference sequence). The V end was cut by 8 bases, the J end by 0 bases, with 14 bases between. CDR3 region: CASRFAVSSYEQYF. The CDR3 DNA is TGTGCCAGCCGCTTCGCGGTTAGCTCCTACGAGCAGTACTTC.

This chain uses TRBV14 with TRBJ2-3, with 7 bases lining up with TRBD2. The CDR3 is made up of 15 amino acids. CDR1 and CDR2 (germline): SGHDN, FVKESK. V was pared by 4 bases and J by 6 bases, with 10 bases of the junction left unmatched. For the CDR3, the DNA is TGTGCCAGCAGCCCTGGGGGGGTCGCGGGCGATACGCAGTATTTT. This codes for CASSPGGVAGDTQYF.

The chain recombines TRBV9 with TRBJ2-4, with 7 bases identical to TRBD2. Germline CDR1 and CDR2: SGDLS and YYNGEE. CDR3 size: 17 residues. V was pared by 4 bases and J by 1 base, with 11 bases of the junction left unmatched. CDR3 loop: CASSPSLGEGAKNIQYF. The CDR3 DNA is TGTGCCAGCAGCCCTTCCTTAGGGGAGGGGGCCAAAAACATTCAGTACTTC.

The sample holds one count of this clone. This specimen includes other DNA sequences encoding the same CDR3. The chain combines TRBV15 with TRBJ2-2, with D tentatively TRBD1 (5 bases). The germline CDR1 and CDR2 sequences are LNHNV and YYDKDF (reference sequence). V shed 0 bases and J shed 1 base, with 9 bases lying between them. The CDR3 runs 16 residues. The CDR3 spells CATSRDRQGNTGELFF. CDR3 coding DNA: TGTGCCACCAGCAGAGATCGCCAGGGGAACACCGGGGAGCTGTTTTTT.

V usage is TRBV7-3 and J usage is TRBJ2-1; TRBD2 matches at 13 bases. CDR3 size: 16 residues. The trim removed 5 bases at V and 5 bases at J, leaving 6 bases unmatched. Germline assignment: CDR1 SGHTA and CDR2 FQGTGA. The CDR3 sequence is CASSPTGLAGDNEQFF. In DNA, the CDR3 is TGTGCCAGCAGCCCCACAGGACTAGCGGGGGACAATGAGCAGTTCTTC.

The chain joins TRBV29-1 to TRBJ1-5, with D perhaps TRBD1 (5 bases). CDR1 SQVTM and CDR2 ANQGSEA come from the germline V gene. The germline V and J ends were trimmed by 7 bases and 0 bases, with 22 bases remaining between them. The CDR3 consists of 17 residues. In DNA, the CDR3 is TGCAGCGCCATGACCACCGGGGCCAGGTATAGCAATCAGCCCCAGCATTTT. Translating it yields CSAMTTGARYSNQPQHF.

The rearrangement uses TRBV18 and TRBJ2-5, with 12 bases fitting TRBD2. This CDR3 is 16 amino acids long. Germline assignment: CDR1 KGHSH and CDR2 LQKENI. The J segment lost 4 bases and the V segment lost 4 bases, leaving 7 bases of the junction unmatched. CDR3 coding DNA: TGTGCCAGCTCACGCCGGACTAGCGGGGACGGAGAGACCCAGTACTTC. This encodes CASSRRTSGDGETQYF.

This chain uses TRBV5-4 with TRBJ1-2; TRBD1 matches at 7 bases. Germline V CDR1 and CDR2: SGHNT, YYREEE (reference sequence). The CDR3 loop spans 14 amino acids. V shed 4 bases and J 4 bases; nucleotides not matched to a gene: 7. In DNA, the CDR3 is TGTGCCAGCAGCACCCCCGACAGGGCCTATGGCTACACCTTC. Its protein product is CASSTPDRAYGYTF.